Here is one TCR beta chain with its context. The antigen remains undetermined. The sample is drawn from a study of cytomegalovirus exposure and HLA in healthy donors. Study overall: Both the 120 validation repertoires and the 666 first-cohort repertoires used the same platform, as reported by a later analysis.

The ends were cut back, 0 bases at V and 8 bases at J, with 9 bases in the middle. The CDR3 is made up of 13 amino acids. Germline values: CDR1 SGDLS, CDR2 YYNGEE. Study observations and caveats: Confirmation in vitro established that three CMV-associated chains were specific for CMV antigens.

Generated by immunoSEQ multiplex PCR, the TCRdb table keeps only in-frame clones and is missing some. Among 90,000 to 150,000 clones listed, about 84% were seen once. Sequencing used PBMCs. V and J are TRBV9 and TRBJ2-1; D call uncertain. The sequence was obtained from a woman aged 25 to 39 in good health and CMV-seronegative. The CDR3 loop is CASSVVVADEQFF. Here the CDR3 DNA reads TGTGCCAGCAGCGTAGTAGTCGCGGATGAGCAGTTCTTC.